This T cell receptor beta chain originates from a study of control samples from healthy donors and cancer patients. TCRdb keeps only in-frame clones here, not all; method: immunoSEQ multiplex PCR. The sample has roughly 450,000 clones, 80% to 95% seen once; the top ten hold 6% to 7%. Germline-derived CDR1 and CDR2 are SGHDT and YYEEEE. V shed 4 bases and J shed 2 bases, with 18 bases lying between them. The CDR3 covers 16 residues. This clonotype was sampled from a man aged 40-49 years with head and neck cancer. The chain links TRBV5-6 to TRBJ1-2; D possibly corresponds to TRBD1 (6 bases). Sequencing was done on a sample of PBMCs. CDR3 region: CASSPDPGQGNYGYTF. In nucleotides, the CDR3 is TGTGCCAGCAGCCCAGACCCGGGGCAGGGGAACTATGGCTACACCTTC.